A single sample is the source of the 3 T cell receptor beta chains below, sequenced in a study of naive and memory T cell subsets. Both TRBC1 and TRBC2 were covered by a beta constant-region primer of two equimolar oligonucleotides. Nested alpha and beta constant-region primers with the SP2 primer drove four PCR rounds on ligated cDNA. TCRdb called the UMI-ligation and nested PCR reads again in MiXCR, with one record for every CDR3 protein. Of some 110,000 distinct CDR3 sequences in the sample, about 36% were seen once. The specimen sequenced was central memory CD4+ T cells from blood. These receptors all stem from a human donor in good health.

CDR3 sequence: CASSLISGSRETQYF. In DNA form, the CDR3 reads TGTGCCAGCAGCTTAATTAGCGGGAGTCGAGAGACCCAGTACTTC. J is TRBJ2-5 and V is TRBV7-6, with TRBD2 identical over 9 bases. The junction had 5 bases not matched to a gene; V was cut back by 2 bases and J by 4 bases. The CDR3 length is 15 residues. Germline CDR1 is SGHVS and CDR2 is FNYEAQ.

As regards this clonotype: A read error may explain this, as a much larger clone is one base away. In nucleotides, the CDR3 is TGCAGTGCTACCAATGCAGCGGGGTACACCGGGGAGCTGTTTTTT. Its protein product is CSATNAAGYTGELFF. The chain has TRBV20-1 and TRBJ2-2; 7 bases agree with TRBD2. Germline V gene lookup returns CDR1 DFQATT and CDR2 SNEGSKA (reference sequence). CDR3 length: 15 residues. Losses at the gene ends were 4 bases for V and 3 bases for J; bases not matched to a gene: 8.

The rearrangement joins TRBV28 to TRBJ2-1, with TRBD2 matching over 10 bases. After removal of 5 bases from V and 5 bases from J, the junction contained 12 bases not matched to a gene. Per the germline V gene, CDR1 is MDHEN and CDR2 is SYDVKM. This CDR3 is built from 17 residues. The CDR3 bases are TGTGCCAGCAGTCCTGGGGCCCTAGCGGGGGAACACAATGAGCAGTTCTTC. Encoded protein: CASSPGALAGEHNEQFF.